This T cell receptor (beta chain) emerged from a study of OX40 agonist ivuxolimab in advanced cancers. About the study: Administration of intravenous ivuxolimab to patients occurred every 2 weeks at 0.01 to 10 mg/kg.

Using immunoSEQ multiplex PCR, the repertoire was profiled, and TCRdb retains in-frame clones only, with some absent. The table lists approximately 68,000 clones, 75% to 95% of them singletons. A history of autoimmune disease or systemic immunosuppression excluded patients. The germline V gene encodes CDR1 SGHRS and CDR2 YFSETQ. Losses at the gene ends were 2 bases for V and 0 bases for J; bases not matched to a gene: 5. The CDR3 length is 15 residues. The rearrangement links TRBV5-1 to TRBJ2-7, with 7 positions matching TRBD1. The specimen was CD4+ or CD8+ T cells sorted from blood, collected in a trial of the OX40 agonist ivuxolimab. The TCR originated in an adult with an advanced solid tumor such as melanoma, head and neck, liver or kidney cancer. CDR3 region: CASSLGDSGSYEQYF. DNA of the CDR3: TGCGCCAGCAGCTTAGGGGACAGTGGCTCCTACGAGCAGTACTTC.